What follows are 3 T cell receptor beta chains derived from one specimen sequenced in a study of T-cell reconstitution after alpha-beta-depleted transplantation in children. It was with unique molecular identifiers that the TCRbeta library was prepared. TCRdb ran MiXCR on the PCR reads and lists one entry per CDR3 protein. The data hold 350,000 to 450,000 distinct CDR3 sequences, with about a fifth observed a single time. The source was PBMCs from the stem cell graft donor, collected from the stem cell graft. These receptors all stem from a human donor who donated a stem cell graft to a child with acute myeloid leukemia.

There are a few counts of this clonotype. The chain carries TRBV7-2 and TRBJ2-7; 12 nucleotides match TRBD2. CDR3 size: 15 residues. The junction had 4 bases not matched to a gene; V was cut back by 5 bases and J by 2 bases. Germline V gene lookup returns CDR1 SGHTA and CDR2 FQGNSA. CDR3 residues: CASSIGLAGPYEQYF. CDR3 sequence (DNA): TGTGCCAGCAGCATAGGACTAGCGGGGCCCTACGAGCAGTACTTC.

This clonotype was observed a few times. The chain has TRBV28 and TRBJ1-1; D is undetermined. The ends were cut back, 10 bases at V and 12 bases at J, with 15 bases in the middle. Germline CDR1 reads MDHEN; CDR2 reads SYDVKM. This CDR3 spans 10 amino acids. CDR3 nucleotides: TGTGCCACCGCCTGGGGTATAACTTTCTTT. As protein: CATAWGITFF.

The rearrangement joins TRBV6-1 to TRBJ1-1; no clear D gene. In germline, CDR1 is MNHNS, CDR2 SASEGT. The CDR3 loop spans 14 amino acids. Trimming took 6 bases from V and 1 from J, leaving 12 bases between them. The CDR3 DNA reads as TGTGCCAGCAGATCCACCGGGGAGAACACTGAAGCTTTCTTT. It yields the protein CASRSTGENTEAFF.